Listed below are T cell receptor beta chains from one sample, sequenced in a study of blood T cell repertoires in COVID-19. Sequencing used immunoSEQ multiplex PCR; TCRdb keeps in-frame clones, though not all of them. The repertoire includes approximately 140,000 clones, approximately 89% of them detected once, and about 10% sits in the top ten. The sample taken for sequencing was peripheral blood. These receptors were obtained from a man between 60 and 70 years old with active or convalescent COVID-19. The CDR3 runs from the conserved cysteine through the conserved F or W. The D gene is left open where the match is weak. Clone size appears in some rows only: once, few, many, or a class for an expanded clone.

j_gene | abundance | v_gene | d_gene | CDR3nt | CDR3aa
TRBJ1-4 | - | TRBV3-1/TRBV3-2 | - | TGTGCCAGCAGCACCCACAGGGAGCCAAATGAAAAACTGTTTTTT | CASSTHREPNEKLFF
TRBJ2-2 | - | TRBV27 | - | TGTGCCAGCAGTAGGAGGCCGAACACCGGGGAGCTGTTTTTT | CASSRRPNTGELFF
TRBJ2-4 | - | TRBV19 | TRBD2 | TGTGCCAGTAGCATAGCCGGGACTAGCGGTGTTTGCTTC | CASSIAGTSGVCF
TRBJ1-5 | - | TRBV7-2 | - | TGTGCCAGCAGCCGACAGGAGAGCCAGCCCCAGCATTTT | CASSRQESQPQHF
TRBJ1-1 | - | TRBV6-6 | - | TGTGCCAGCAGACCGGGAGTTTACACTGAAGCTTTCTTT | CASRPGVYTEAFF
TRBJ1-5 | - | TRBV12-3/TRBV12-4 | - | TGTGCCAGCAGTTTAAGCGACCAGCCCCAGCATTTT | CASSLSDQPQHF
TRBJ2-3 | - | TRBV7-6 | TRBD2 | TGTGCCAGCAGCCCCACTAGCGGGAGTACAGATACGCAGTATTTT | CASSPTSGSTDTQYF
TRBJ1-5 | - | TRBV6-6 | TRBD1 | TGTGCCAGCAGTTTGGACAGGGGAGGCAATCAGCCCCAGCATTTT | CASSLDRGGNQPQHF
TRBJ1-1 | - | TRBV5-5 | - | TGTGCCAGCAGCCCGCTCCAGGGAAAGGCCATGAACACTGAAGCTTTCTTT | CASSPLQGKAMNTEAFF
TRBJ2-5 | - | TRBV19 | - | TGTGCCAGTAGTATTAGTCGGGGAAAGAAGACCCAGTACTTC | CASSISRGKKTQYF
TRBJ2-2 | - | TRBV25-1 | TRBD1 | TGTGCCAGCAGTGACCCCGACAGGGGACGAGACACCGGGGAGCTGTTTTTT | CASSDPDRGRDTGELFF
TRBJ1-2 | - | TRBV28 | - | TGTGCCAGCAGTTTCAGGAACTATGGCTACACCTTC | CASSFRNYGYTF
TRBJ2-2 | - | TRBV19 | - | TGTGCCAGTAGTTTCAGGCACGGGGAGCTGTTTTTT | CASSFRHGELFF
TRBJ2-2 | few | TRBV29-1 | TRBD2 | TGCAGCGTGGGGACTAGCGGACCCACCGGGGAGCTGTTTTTT | CSVGTSGPTGELFF
TRBJ2-2 | - | TRBV29-1 | - | TGCAGCGTCGCCCGGACGGGGACCGGGGAGCTGTTTTTT | CSVARTGTGELFF
TRBJ1-2 | - | TRBV12-5 | - | TGTGCTAGTGGTTTGGAGATGAACCCTACAGATGGCTACACCTTC | CASGLEMNPTDGYTF
TRBJ1-3 | - | TRBV6-6 | TRBD1 | TGTGCCAGCAGCCCGGGACAGGAAGGAAACACCATATATTTT | CASSPGQEGNTIYF
TRBJ1-4 | - | TRBV15 | TRBD1 | TGTGCCACCAGCAGAGTTAGGACAGGGCGCGAAAAACTGTTTTTT | CATSRVRTGREKLFF
TRBJ2-5 | once | TRBV27 | TRBD2 | TGTGCCAGCAGTTTATACCTAGCGGGAGGGCAAGAGACCCAGTACTTC | CASSLYLAGGQETQYF
TRBJ2-1 | - | TRBV29-1 | - | TGCAGCGTTGTGGCAGCGCCTGAGCAGTTCTTC | CSVVAAPEQFF
TRBJ2-1 | - | TRBV20-1 | - | TGCAGTGCTAGTGACAGAGGGCGCGACAATGAGCAGTTCTTC | CSASDRGRDNEQFF
TRBJ1-3 | - | TRBV19 | TRBD1 | TGTGCCAGTAGGTCGACAGGGAAAGGAAACACCATATATTTT | CASRSTGKGNTIYF
TRBJ2-7 | - | TRBV28 | - | TGTGCCAGCAGTTTAATGGGCTTAGTGAGCTTC | CASSLMGLVSF
TRBJ2-5 | - | TRBV14 | - | TGTGCCAGCAGCCAAGATGAGAAGACCCAGTACTTC | CASSQDEKTQYF
TRBJ2-3 | - | TRBV24-1 | TRBD1 | TGTGCCACCAGTGATCCGGGACAGAGAACAGATACGCAGTATTTT | CATSDPGQRTDTQYF
TRBJ1-2 | - | TRBV7-8 | TRBD1 | TGTGCCAGCAGCTCACCGGGACAGGTCTCTGGCTACACCTTC | CASSSPGQVSGYTF
TRBJ1-1 | - | TRBV30 | - | TGTGCCTGGAGTGTCGGTCCAGGGATGAACACTGAAGCTTTCTTT | CAWSVGPGMNTEAFF
TRBJ2-5 | - | TRBV4-1 | - | TGCGCCAGCAGCCAAGATTGGGCCCAAGAGACCCAGTACTTC | CASSQDWAQETQYF
TRBJ1-1 | - | TRBV19 | TRBD1 | TGTGCCAGTAGTCTAGGACAGGCGAACACTGAAGCTTTCTTT | CASSLGQANTEAFF
TRBJ1-1 | - | TRBV18 | - | TGTGCCAGCTCACCCCAAAAGCCCCAGGTGGCTGAAGCTTTCTTT | CASSPQKPQVAEAFF
TRBJ2-2 | few | TRBV19 | - | TGTGCCAGTACCGGTGTTGCGGCTACGAACACCGGGGAGCTGTTTTTT | CASTGVAATNTGELFF
TRBJ2-1 | - | TRBV5-1 | - | TGCGCCAGCAGCCCCGCCCCCGGAGCGGAGGTTTACAATGAGCAGTTCTTC | CASSPAPGAEVYNEQFF